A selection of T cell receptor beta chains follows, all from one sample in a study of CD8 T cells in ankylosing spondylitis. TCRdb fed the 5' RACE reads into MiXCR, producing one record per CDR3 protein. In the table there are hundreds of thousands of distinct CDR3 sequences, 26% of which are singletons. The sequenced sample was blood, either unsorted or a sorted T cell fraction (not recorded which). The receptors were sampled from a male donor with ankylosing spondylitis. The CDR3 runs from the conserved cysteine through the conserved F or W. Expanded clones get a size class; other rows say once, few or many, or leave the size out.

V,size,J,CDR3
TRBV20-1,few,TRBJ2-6,CSARDGPSGANVLTF
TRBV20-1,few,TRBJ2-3,CSARGRSDTQYF
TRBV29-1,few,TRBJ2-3,CSARTSVLTDTQYF
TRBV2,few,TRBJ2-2,CASSEGSGANTGELFF
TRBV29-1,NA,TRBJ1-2,CSVTGTGYGYTF
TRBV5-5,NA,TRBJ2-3,CASSLQTKRTDTQYF
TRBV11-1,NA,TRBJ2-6,CASSLTQGYSSGANVLTF
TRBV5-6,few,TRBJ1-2,CASSPGPPSGGYTF
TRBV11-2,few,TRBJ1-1,CASSPGQDPTEAFF
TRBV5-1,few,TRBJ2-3,CASSGTSGTADTQYF
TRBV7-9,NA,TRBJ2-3,CASSSGTPDTQYF
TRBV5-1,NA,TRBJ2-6,CASSLAFLGLSGANVLTF
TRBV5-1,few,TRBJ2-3,CASSLGGLAGGSTDTQYF
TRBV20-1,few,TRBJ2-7,CSARRTSYSYEQYF
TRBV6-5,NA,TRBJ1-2,CASSYGQDNYGYTF
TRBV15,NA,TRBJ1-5,CATSRDPLGGQPQHF
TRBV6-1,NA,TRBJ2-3,CASKHRAPGTDTQYF
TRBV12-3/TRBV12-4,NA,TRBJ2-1,CASSLSRPNNEQFF
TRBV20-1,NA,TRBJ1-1,CSARNPLPVNTEAFF
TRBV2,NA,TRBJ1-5,CATTQQGGNQPQHF
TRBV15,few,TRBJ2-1,CATSRVGRATYNEQFF
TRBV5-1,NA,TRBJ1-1,CASSPGWAGKNTEAFF
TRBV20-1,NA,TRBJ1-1,CSGQLGMNTEAFF
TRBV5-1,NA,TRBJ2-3,CASSQPGTADTQYF
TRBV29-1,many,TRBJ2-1,CSVESGDYRNEQFF
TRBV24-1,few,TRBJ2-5,CATSDLHDRAQETQYF
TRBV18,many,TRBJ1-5,CASSPGSNQPQHF
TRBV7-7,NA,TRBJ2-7,CASSSGTGAEQYF
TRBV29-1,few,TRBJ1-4,CSVRPTGANEKLFF
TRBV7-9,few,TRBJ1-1,CASSLEPRGRNTEAFF
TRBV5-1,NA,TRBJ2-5,CASSSAGKETQYF
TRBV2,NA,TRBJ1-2,CASTYRVPGYTF
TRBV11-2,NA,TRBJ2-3,CASSSRLAGHRDTQYF
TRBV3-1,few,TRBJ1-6,CASSQVRTARDSPLHF
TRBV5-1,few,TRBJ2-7,CASSLVGTGAYEQYF
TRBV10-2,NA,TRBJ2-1,CANSGTGELNEQFF
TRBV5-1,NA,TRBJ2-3,CASSLREGPDTQYF
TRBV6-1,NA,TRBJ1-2,CASTPRDGQNYGYTF
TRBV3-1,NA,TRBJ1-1,CASSRGQGTEAFF
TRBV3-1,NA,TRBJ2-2,CASSQVSPRGDGELFF
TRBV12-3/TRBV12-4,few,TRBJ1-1,CASSTGTGRAEAFF
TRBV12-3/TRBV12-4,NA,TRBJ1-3,CASRRISGNTIYF
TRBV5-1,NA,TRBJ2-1,CASSSGLASDEQFF
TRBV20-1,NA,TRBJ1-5,CSARVRNQPQHF
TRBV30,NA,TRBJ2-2,CARGLAGGELFF
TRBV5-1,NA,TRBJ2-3,CASSLVKGTDTQYF
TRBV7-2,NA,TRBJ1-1,CASRKRGLGTEAFF
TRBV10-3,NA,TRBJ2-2,CAISGRPRGTGELFF
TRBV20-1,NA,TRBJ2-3,CSAVFSGGGHTQYF
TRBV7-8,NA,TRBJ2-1,CASSLAENEQFF
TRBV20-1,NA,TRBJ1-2,CSARDPAGAGYTF
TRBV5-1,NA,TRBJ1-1,CASSNSGTGHTEAFF
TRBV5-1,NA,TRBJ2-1,CASSLAKLADSYNEQFF
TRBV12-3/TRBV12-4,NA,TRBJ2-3,CASSPHVSTSTDTQYF